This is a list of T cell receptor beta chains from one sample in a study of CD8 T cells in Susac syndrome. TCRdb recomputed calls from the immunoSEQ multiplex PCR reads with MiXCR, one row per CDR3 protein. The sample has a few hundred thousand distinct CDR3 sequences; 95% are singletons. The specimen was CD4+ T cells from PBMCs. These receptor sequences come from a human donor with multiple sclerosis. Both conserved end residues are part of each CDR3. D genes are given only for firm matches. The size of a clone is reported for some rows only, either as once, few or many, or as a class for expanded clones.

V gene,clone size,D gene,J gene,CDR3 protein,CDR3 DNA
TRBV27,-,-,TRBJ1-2,CASSFYGKGYTF,TGTGCCAGCAGTTTTTATGGGAAGGGCTACACCTTC
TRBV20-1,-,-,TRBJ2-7,CSAGRRGYEQYF,TGCAGTGCTGGGAGACGGGGATACGAGCAGTACTTC
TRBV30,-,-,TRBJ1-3,CAWSVDWQLSGNTIYF,TGTGCCTGGAGTGTTGATTGGCAGCTCTCTGGAAACACCATATATTTT
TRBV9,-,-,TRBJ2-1,CASSGWDSPRHAGQFF,TGTGCCAGCAGCGGATGGGACTCCCCCCGGCATGCTGGGCAGTTCTTC
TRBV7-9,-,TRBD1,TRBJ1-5,CASSPGQGGNQPQHF,TGTGCCAGCAGCCCTGGACAGGGCGGCAATCAGCCCCAGCATTTT
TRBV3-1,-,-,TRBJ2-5,CASSLAGAVGETQYF,TGTGCCAGCAGCCTCGCGGGGGCTGTCGGAGAGACCCAGTACTTC
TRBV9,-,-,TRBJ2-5,CASSVSTGQETQYF,TGTGCCAGCAGCGTCAGCACAGGGCAGGAGACCCAGTACTTC
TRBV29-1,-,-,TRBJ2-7,CSVDQGGYEQYF,TGCAGCGTTGACCAGGGGGGCTACGAGCAGTACTTC
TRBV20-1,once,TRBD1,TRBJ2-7,CSATNRGRYEQYF,TGCAGTGCAACAAACAGGGGGCGGTACGAGCAGTACTTC
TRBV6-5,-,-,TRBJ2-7,CASSYPTGREQYF,TGTGCCAGCAGTTACCCCACAGGGAGAGAGCAGTACTTC